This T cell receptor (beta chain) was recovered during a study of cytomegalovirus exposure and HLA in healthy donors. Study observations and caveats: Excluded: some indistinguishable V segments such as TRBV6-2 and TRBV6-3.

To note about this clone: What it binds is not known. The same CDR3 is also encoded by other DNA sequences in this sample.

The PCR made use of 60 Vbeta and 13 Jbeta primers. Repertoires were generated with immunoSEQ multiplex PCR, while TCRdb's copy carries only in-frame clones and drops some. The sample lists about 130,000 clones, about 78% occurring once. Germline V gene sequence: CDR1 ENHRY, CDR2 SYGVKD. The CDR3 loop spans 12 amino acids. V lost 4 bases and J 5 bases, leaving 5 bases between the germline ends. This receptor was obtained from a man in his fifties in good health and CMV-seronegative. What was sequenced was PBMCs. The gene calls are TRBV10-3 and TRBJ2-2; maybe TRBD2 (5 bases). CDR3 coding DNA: TGTGCCATCAGTGCGGGGACCGGGGAGCTGTTTTTT. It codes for CAISAGTGELFF.